The clone carrying this T cell receptor (beta chain) was counted only a few times. The entry originates in a study of blood T cell repertoires in COVID-19. Overall study context: Sites across the United States, Italy and Spain contributed samples from acute and convalescent COVID-19. In each case, the material was cDNA or gDNA derived from T cells, B-cell-depleted T cells, or PBMCs.

The V gene's germline CDR1 is MNHNY and CDR2 SVGAGI (reference sequence). The CDR3 is 13 amino acids. J was trimmed by 5 bases and V by 6 bases; bases with no gene match: 3. Original methodology: Amplification from reference gene primers served as the basis for estimated nucleated cell counts. The repertoire was sequenced with immunoSEQ multiplex PCR; TCRdb's copy has only in-frame clones and lacks some. The DNA was the basis for D and trimming; V, J and clone size are from that table. Of roughly 130,000 clones listed, more than 65% were seen once; the top ten hold under 15%. The sample comprised peripheral blood. The chain uses TRBV6-6 and TRBJ1-1; 10 bases align to TRBD1. The clonotype originates from a man older than 75 with acute or convalescent COVID-19. CDR3 loop: CASRTGGWTEAFF. DNA for the CDR3: TGTGCCAGCAGGACAGGGGGCTGGACTGAAGCTTTCTTT.